Listed below are T cell receptor beta chains from one sample, sequenced in a study of blood T cells in healthy people across ages. TCRdb recomputed calls from the 5' RACE reads with MiXCR, one row per CDR3 protein. The top ten clones hold under 25% of a sample with some 1,800,000 distinct CDR3 sequences, roughly two fifths of them seen once. The sequenced material came from blood. The source is a human donor in good health. Each CDR3 is given with its conserved first and last residue. D genes are given only for firm matches. Expanded clones get a size class; other rows say once, few or many, or leave the size out.

clone size: .; D gene: .; V gene: TRBV12-3/TRBV12-4; J gene: TRBJ2-1; CDR3 DNA: TGTGCCAGCAGACCTGGGACGGCCTCCTACAATGAGCAGTTCTTC; CDR3 protein: CASRPGTASYNEQFF
clone size: few; D gene: .; V gene: TRBV10-3; J gene: TRBJ2-1; CDR3 DNA: TGTGCCACCGATAAGGGGTACTCCTACAATGAGCAGTTCTTC; CDR3 protein: CATDKGYSYNEQFF
clone size: .; D gene: .; V gene: TRBV20-1; J gene: TRBJ2-5; CDR3 DNA: TGCAGTGCTCGGACCCGAGGGAATTGGGGCAATGAGCAGTACTTC; CDR3 protein: CSARTRGNWGNEQYF
clone size: .; D gene: .; V gene: TRBV7-8; J gene: TRBJ2-3; CDR3 DNA: TGTGCCAGCAGCGACGATGGATTGGGGCCTTACGAAGATACGCAGTATTTT; CDR3 protein: CASSDDGLGPYEDTQYF
clone size: .; D gene: .; V gene: TRBV12-3/TRBV12-4; J gene: TRBJ1-1; CDR3 DNA: TGTGCCAGCAGTTCGGGGGGCGGGGATGCTTTCTTT; CDR3 protein: CASSSGGGDAFF
clone size: .; D gene: TRBD2; V gene: TRBV7-2; J gene: TRBJ2-1; CDR3 DNA: TGTGCCAGCAGCTTATTCCCTAGCGGGGGGGCCCATGAGCAGTTCTTC; CDR3 protein: CASSLFPSGGAHEQFF
clone size: few; D gene: .; V gene: TRBV29-1; J gene: TRBJ1-1; CDR3 DNA: TGCAGCGTTCGGACAGAGAACACTGAAGCTTTCTTT; CDR3 protein: CSVRTENTEAFF
clone size: few; D gene: .; V gene: TRBV20-1; J gene: TRBJ2-1; CDR3 DNA: TGCAGTGCTAAAACAGGGTACTACAATGAGCAGTTCTTC; CDR3 protein: CSAKTGYYNEQFF
clone size: .; D gene: TRBD2; V gene: TRBV4-3; J gene: TRBJ2-1; CDR3 DNA: TGCGCCAGCAGCCAAGGATTGGCGGGGGGGGAATACAATGAGCAGTTCTTC; CDR3 protein: CASSQGLAGGEYNEQFF
clone size: .; D gene: .; V gene: TRBV29-1; J gene: TRBJ1-4; CDR3 DNA: TGCAGCGGGGTGTCGGGTGAAAAACTGTTTTTT; CDR3 protein: CSGVSGEKLFF
clone size: .; D gene: .; V gene: TRBV2; J gene: TRBJ2-1; CDR3 DNA: TGTGCCAGCAGTGAAGGGTCTTGGGATGAGCAGTTCTTC; CDR3 protein: CASSEGSWDEQFF
clone size: .; D gene: TRBD1; V gene: TRBV20-1; J gene: TRBJ1-2; CDR3 DNA: TGCAGTGCTAGAGGATCGACAGGGACTAACTATGGCTACACCTTC; CDR3 protein: CSARGSTGTNYGYTF
clone size: .; D gene: .; V gene: TRBV5-1; J gene: TRBJ2-4; CDR3 DNA: TGCGCCAGCAGCTTGGCCGTCAGCGGTCCTTACGGGCAGTACTTC; CDR3 protein: CASSLAVSGPYGQYF
clone size: few; D gene: .; V gene: TRBV24-1; J gene: TRBJ2-5; CDR3 DNA: TGTGCCACCAGTTCCGAGCAAGAGACCCAGTACTTC; CDR3 protein: CATSSEQETQYF
clone size: .; D gene: .; V gene: TRBV3-1; J gene: TRBJ2-7; CDR3 DNA: TGTGCCAGCAGCTTGCGGGGGCAAGTCCACGAGCAGTACTTC; CDR3 protein: CASSLRGQVHEQYF
clone size: .; D gene: .; V gene: TRBV6-5; J gene: TRBJ2-1; CDR3 DNA: TGTGCCAGCAGTTACTCCGGAGCTCAGCGCAATGAGCAGTTCTTC; CDR3 protein: CASSYSGAQRNEQFF
clone size: once; D gene: .; V gene: TRBV7-2; J gene: TRBJ1-5; CDR3 DNA: TGTGCCAGCAGCTACCAGGGCGAGCCCCAGCATTTT; CDR3 protein: CASSYQGEPQHF
clone size: .; D gene: .; V gene: TRBV21-1; J gene: TRBJ2-3; CDR3 DNA: TGTGCCCCCTCGGGTTTCACAGATACGCAGTATTTT; CDR3 protein: CAPSGFTDTQYF
clone size: .; D gene: TRBD2; V gene: TRBV6-2/TRBV6-3; J gene: TRBJ2-3; CDR3 DNA: TGTGCCAGCAGTTACTCCCTACTAGCGGGGCGCACAGATACGCAGTATTTT; CDR3 protein: CASSYSLLAGRTDTQYF
clone size: .; D gene: TRBD1; V gene: TRBV12-3/TRBV12-4; J gene: TRBJ2-7; CDR3 DNA: TGTGCCAGCAGTTTAGCCTTGCCGGACAGGGTCAATGAGCAGTACTTC; CDR3 protein: CASSLALPDRVNEQYF
clone size: few; D gene: .; V gene: TRBV20-1; J gene: TRBJ2-1; CDR3 DNA: TGCAGTGCGAGAGGACAGTACGAGGAGTTCTTC; CDR3 protein: CSARGQYEEFF
clone size: .; D gene: .; V gene: TRBV5-5; J gene: TRBJ1-1; CDR3 DNA: TGTGCCAGCAGCTTGCGACCAGGGCTGAACACTGAAGCTTTCTTT; CDR3 protein: CASSLRPGLNTEAFF
clone size: few; D gene: TRBD1; V gene: TRBV4-1; J gene: TRBJ1-5; CDR3 DNA: TGCGCCAGCAGCATCCGGACAGGGGGAGATCAGCCCCAGCATTTT; CDR3 protein: CASSIRTGGDQPQHF
clone size: .; D gene: .; V gene: TRBV12-3/TRBV12-4; J gene: TRBJ2-3; CDR3 DNA: TGTGCCAGCAGTTTCGCACAACGGGGACTGATTATTAGCACAGATGCGCAGTATTTT; CDR3 protein: CASSFAQRGLIISTDAQYF
clone size: .; D gene: TRBD1; V gene: TRBV5-1; J gene: TRBJ2-3; CDR3 DNA: TGCGCCAGCAGCTTGATGCGGACAGGGGGAGATGTGAGTACAGATACGCAGTATTTT; CDR3 protein: CASSLMRTGGDVSTDTQYF
clone size: .; D gene: .; V gene: TRBV6-2/TRBV6-3; J gene: TRBJ1-5; CDR3 DNA: TGTGCCAGCAGTCTCCGTCCACATCCGGGCCCAAATCAGCCCCAGCATTTT; CDR3 protein: CASSLRPHPGPNQPQHF
clone size: .; D gene: .; V gene: TRBV4-3; J gene: TRBJ1-2; CDR3 DNA: TGCGCCAGCAGCCAAGATCCGGGTGCGTACCTTCCCTATGGCTACACCTTC; CDR3 protein: CASSQDPGAYLPYGYTF
clone size: .; D gene: .; V gene: TRBV20-1; J gene: TRBJ2-7; CDR3 DNA: TGCAGTGCTAGAGGGACCTCGTGGCTCGGGGAGCAGTACTTC; CDR3 protein: CSARGTSWLGEQYF
clone size: few; D gene: .; V gene: TRBV9; J gene: TRBJ2-7; CDR3 DNA: TGTGCCAGCAGCGGGGGGCGTACCTACGAGCAGTACTTC; CDR3 protein: CASSGGRTYEQYF
clone size: .; D gene: .; V gene: TRBV10-3; J gene: TRBJ2-6; CDR3 DNA: TGTGCCATCAGTGAGTCTAAGTCTGGGGCCAACGTCCTGACTTTC; CDR3 protein: CAISESKSGANVLTF
clone size: .; D gene: .; V gene: TRBV6-5; J gene: TRBJ2-1; CDR3 DNA: TGTGCCAGCAGACCTACGGGTTCTGGTCACAATGAGCAGTTCTTC; CDR3 protein: CASRPTGSGHNEQFF
clone size: few; D gene: TRBD2; V gene: TRBV7-3; J gene: TRBJ2-1; CDR3 DNA: TGTGCCAGCAGAATAGGACTAGCGGGGTACAATGAGCAGTTCTTC; CDR3 protein: CASRIGLAGYNEQFF
clone size: .; D gene: .; V gene: TRBV4-3; J gene: TRBJ2-5; CDR3 DNA: TGCGCCAGCAGCCAAGTGGTCGGGGGAGAAGAGACCCAGTACTTC; CDR3 protein: CASSQVVGGEETQYF
clone size: few; D gene: .; V gene: TRBV5-1; J gene: TRBJ1-2; CDR3 DNA: TGCGCCAGCAGCTTAAAGGACAGAACATATGGCTACACCTTC; CDR3 protein: CASSLKDRTYGYTF
clone size: many; D gene: TRBD1; V gene: TRBV6-5; J gene: TRBJ1-2; CDR3 DNA: TGTGCCAGCAGGGGACAGCACTATGGCTACACCTTC; CDR3 protein: CASRGQHYGYTF
clone size: few; D gene: .; V gene: TRBV6-2/TRBV6-3; J gene: TRBJ1-2; CDR3 DNA: TGTGCCAGCAGTTATCTTCTCTATGGCTACACCTTC; CDR3 protein: CASSYLLYGYTF
clone size: .; D gene: .; V gene: TRBV5-6; J gene: TRBJ1-6; CDR3 DNA: TGTGCCTGCAGCCGCGAAGGATTGTGGGGTTCACCCCTCCACTTT; CDR3 protein: CACSREGLWGSPLHF
clone size: few; D gene: TRBD1; V gene: TRBV4-3; J gene: TRBJ1-4; CDR3 DNA: TGCGCCAGCAGCCAAGATTACCCACTCTTAGCCGGGACAGATAACGAAAAACTGTTTTTT; CDR3 protein: CASSQDYPLLAGTDNEKLFF
clone size: few; D gene: .; V gene: TRBV10-3; J gene: TRBJ1-2; CDR3 DNA: TGTGCCATCACCTTGGACAGCAGACCTCTTTTTGGCTACACCTTC; CDR3 protein: CAITLDSRPLFGYTF
clone size: .; D gene: .; V gene: TRBV27; J gene: TRBJ1-2; CDR3 DNA: TGTGCCAGCAGTTTATGGGCGGGGATGAGGGGCTACACCTTC; CDR3 protein: CASSLWAGMRGYTF